This TCR beta chain was identified in a study of cytomegalovirus exposure and HLA in healthy donors (dated by TCRdb to the late 2010s). In the study overall: According to a later analysis, one platform produced both the roughly 110 validation repertoires and the approximately 600 repertoires of the first cohort. In addition to the first cohort of roughly 670 subjects, a separate validation cohort of 100 to 150 different subjects was used. High-throughput TCR immunosequencing, statistical association of individual TCRs with disease status, and machine learning were combined to predict cytomegalovirus infection status. The study aimed to test whether signatures of past pathogen exposure could be identified by cataloging public T cell receptors.

Points the paper makes about the study in general: A few of the identified cytomegalovirus-associated TCR beta chains were confirmed in vitro to be specific for cytomegalovirus antigens. The classifier was reported to diagnose cytomegalovirus status with high specificity and sensitivity in both the original cohort and the validation cohort. In the study, some 180 TCR beta chains were listed as associated with cytomegalovirus. A later analysis found that TCRs clustered in the first cohort also tended to co-occur in the roughly 120 validation repertoires, with approximately 93% of cluster scores above 0. It was suggested by the authors that the approach could potentially be generalized to other disease states and immunological phenotypes. Most TCR sequences were seen in very few donors, while some public TCRs were found in many individuals. All 120 or so repertoires were used to score co-occurrence in the validation cohort in a later analysis, because that analysis had no HLA typing for the cohort.

The donors were included in the validation cohort of 120 subjects, a group kept apart from the roughly 690-subject first cohort. About this clone: Its antigen is unknown. The input lacks base qualities; no much larger clone sits a single base away.

Spanning cysteine to phenylalanine, the CDR3 consists of 14 amino acids. Of all the DNA, just the CDR3 is kept, 42 bases in frame from base 1. From a lookup of the germline V gene, CDR1 and CDR2 are KGHSH and LQKENI. The V end loses 3 bases and the J end loses 2 bases, and a stretch of 8 bases separates them. Libraries were built with the immunoSEQ multiplex PCR assay. On the authors' methods: To diagnose cytomegalovirus status from the catalog of TCR beta chain sequences, a statistical classification framework was built. TCRdb's version of the immuneACCESS table is confined to in-frame rearrangements and falls short of the full clone set. An unresolved V gene accounts for under half of the shortfall where checked; the remainder is of unknown origin. The D gene and trimming were derived from the DNA, and the V and J assignments and clone size from that table. For this sample the table gives some 150,000 clones, of which 85% to 90% were detected only once. The ten biggest clones cover 2.5% to 4% of the sample.

What was sequenced was PBMCs. Rearrangement joined TRBV18 to TRBJ1-5, with no reliable assignment of the D segment. The clonotype comes from a young woman in good health and CMV-seropositive. The DNA sequence reads TGTGCCAGCTCACCCCGGGAGGGCAATCAGCCCCAGCATTTT. This codes for CASSPREGNQPQHF. This CDR3, with the reference TRBV18 and TRBJ1-5 proteins standing in past its ends, gives the full variable domain NAGVMQNPRHLVRRRGQEARLRCSPMKGHSHVYWYRQLPEEGLKFMVYLQKENIIDESGMPKERFSAEFPKEGPSILRIQQVVRGDSAAYFCASSPREGNQPQHFGDGTRLSIL.